This T cell receptor (beta chain) was sequenced during a study of tumor-infiltrating lymphocytes in primary liver carcinoma. TCR beta cDNA came from approximately 490 ng total RNA, primed with a constant-region primer. Three rounds of nested multiplex PCR with slightly modified ARM-PCR produced TCR beta libraries. MiXCR was run by TCRdb on the multiplex PCR reads, yielding one entry per CDR3 protein. The sample gives roughly 30,000 distinct CDR3 sequences, over 65% of which show up once; 36% is in the top ten. Without any cell sorting, about 19-31 mg of bulk tissue yielded co-extracted RNA and DNA. Tumors were each sampled at five separate regions. Findings of the study overall: Tumors had a significantly higher top-250-clone fraction than blood (p = 0.039).

About this clonotype itself: No antigen is known for it. Sequence at one end of the junction differs from germline and may be a read error.

The sequenced material came from liver tumor tissue from sampling region 5. Subset denoted: tumor region T5, tumor centre. The source of this sequence is a man aged 35-49 years with primary liver carcinoma and hepatitis B virus infection.

Here the CDR3 DNA reads TGCGCCAGCAATGAGGCGGGGAATGGGGAGCGGTTCTTC. Translating gives CASNEAGNGERFF. The chain employs TRBV10-1 and TRBJ2-1; possible D gene TRBD2, 6 bases. The germline gives CDR1 WNHNN, CDR2 SYGVQD (reference sequence). CDR3 length: 13 amino acids.